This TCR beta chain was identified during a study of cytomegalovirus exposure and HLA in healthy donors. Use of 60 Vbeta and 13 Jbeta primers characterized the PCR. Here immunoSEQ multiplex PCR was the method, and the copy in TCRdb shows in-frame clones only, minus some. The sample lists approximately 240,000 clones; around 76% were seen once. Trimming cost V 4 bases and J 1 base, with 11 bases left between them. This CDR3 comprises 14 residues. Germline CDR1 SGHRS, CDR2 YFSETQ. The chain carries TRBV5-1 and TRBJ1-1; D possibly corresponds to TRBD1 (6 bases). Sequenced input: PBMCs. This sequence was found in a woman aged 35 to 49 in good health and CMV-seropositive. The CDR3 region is CASSVDSSNTEAFF. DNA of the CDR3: TGCGCCAGCAGCGTGGACAGTTCGAACACTGAAGCTTTCTTT.